This TCR beta chain came from a study of T cells in Graves' hyperthyroidism and ophthalmopathy. Study background: Peripheral blood was collected at initial diagnosis, before any treatment.

RNA transcripts were the template for amplifying TCR beta CDR3 regions. A first-round RT-PCR of the TCR CDR3 used the HTBI primer set. Via MiXCR, TCRdb re-called the multiplex PCR reads, giving one row per CDR3 protein. The sample has hundreds of thousands of distinct CDR3 sequences, approximately 25% seen once. This clonotype showed up many times. This CDR3 spans 12 amino acids. The germline V and J ends were trimmed by 2 bases and 4 bases, with 5 bases remaining between them. Germline V gene sequence: CDR1 MDHEN, CDR2 SYDVKM. Sequenced sample: blood. The sequence was obtained from a woman in her twenties or thirties with Graves' ophthalmopathy. The V and J genes are TRBV28 and TRBJ1-2; D is unclear. CDR3 amino acids: CASSLQAYGYTF. Here the CDR3 DNA reads TGTGCCAGCAGTTTACAGGCCTATGGCTACACCTTC.